A selection of T cell receptor beta chains follows, all from one sample in a study of radiation and T cells in renal cell carcinoma. The data were produced by immunoSEQ multiplex PCR, yet TCRdb's version contains in-frame clones alone and is incomplete. The sample yields tens of thousands of clones, 65% to 85% seen once. The sample consisted of blood, taken from a patient whose treatment included radiotherapy and nephrectomy. The receptors here all came from a man aged 60 to 69 with renal cell carcinoma. Both conserved end residues are part of each CDR3. A D gene is named only where the DNA matches it firmly. The size entry is marked missing in some rows and otherwise reads once, few, many or a size class.

D gene	clone size	V gene	J gene	CDR3 DNA	CDR3 protein
TRBD1	-	TRBV18	TRBJ2-3	TGTGCCAGCTCCCTGGACAGGGGGCGTCAAGATACGCAGTATTTT	CASSLDRGRQDTQYF
TRBD1	-	TRBV7-8	TRBJ2-7	TGTGCCAGCAGCTTCGGACAGGGATACGACGAGCAGTACTTC	CASSFGQGYDEQYF
-	few	TRBV2	TRBJ1-5	TGTGCCAGCAGAGTTCAGGGGCTACCAATTTGGTATCAGCCCCAGCATTTT	CASRVQGLPIWYQPQHF
TRBD1	-	TRBV27	TRBJ1-3	TGTGCCAGCAGTTCGCCCGGACAGGGGGCTGGAAACACCATATATTTT	CASSSPGQGAGNTIYF
TRBD1	-	TRBV7-2	TRBJ2-6	TGTGCCAGCAGCCGGACAGGGGGCGCGGCCGTCCTGACTTTC	CASSRTGGAAVLTF
TRBD1	-	TRBV7-7	TRBJ2-5	TGTGCCAGCAGACCAACAGGGGTCGAGACCCAGTACTTC	CASRPTGVETQYF
TRBD1	-	TRBV15	TRBJ2-1	TGTGCCACCAGCGGAGGCGGAGACAGGGCCGTTAAGCAGTTCTTC	CATSGGGDRAVKQFF
TRBD2	-	TRBV2	TRBJ2-1	TGTGCCAGCATTTGGACTAGCTTCAATGAGCAGTTCTTC	CASIWTSFNEQFF
-	many	TRBV7-2	TRBJ1-4	TGTGCCAGCAGCTTCACCGAGGACACGAGGCGGGAAAAACTGTTTTTT	CASSFTEDTRREKLFF
-	-	TRBV5-1	TRBJ2-7	TGCGCCAGCAGCTCAAGACCGGACAAGCCCTACGAGCAGTACTTC	CASSSRPDKPYEQYF
-	-	TRBV2	TRBJ2-2	TGTGCCAGCAGACAGGACAGTAACACCGGGGAGCTGTTTTTT	CASRQDSNTGELFF
TRBD2	-	TRBV19	TRBJ2-5	TGTGCCAGTAGTAGTCTAGCGGGAGGAGAGACCCAGTACTTC	CASSSLAGGETQYF
TRBD1	-	TRBV4-2	TRBJ1-4	TGTGCCAGCAGCTACCCGGGACAGGGAAGTGAAAAACTGTTTTTT	CASSYPGQGSEKLFF
TRBD2	-	TRBV7-2	TRBJ2-1	TGTGCCAGCAGCCGCGGACTAGCCTACAATGAGCAGTTCTTC	CASSRGLAYNEQFF
-	-	TRBV5-1	TRBJ1-2	TGCGCCAGCAGCTTGCGTGACGCAAATGGCTACACCTTC	CASSLRDANGYTF
TRBD2	once	TRBV11-3	TRBJ2-1	TGTGCCAGCTTAAAACGGACTAGCGGGATAGCCAGCTCCTACAATGAGCAGTTCTTC	CASLKRTSGIASSYNEQFF
TRBD1	-	TRBV4-1	TRBJ1-2	TGCGCCAGCAGCCGAGAACAGGGGAGTTGGGATGGCTACACCTTC	CASSREQGSWDGYTF
TRBD1	-	TRBV30	TRBJ1-5	TGTGCCTGGAGTAAGGGACAGACTAATCAGCCCCAGCATTTT	CAWSKGQTNQPQHF